Detailed here is one T cell receptor beta chain. Its antigen is unknown. CDR3 length equals 16 residues. After removal of 3 bases from V and 5 bases from J, the junction contained 9 bases not matched to a gene. Germline V gene data show CDR1 as SGHRS and CDR2 as YFSETQ. Assay used: immunoSEQ multiplex PCR; TCRdb lists only in-frame clones, some missing. The sample records 65,000 to 85,000 clones, around 89% being singletons. This entry comes from a study of T cell responses to AZD1222 COVID-19 vaccine. Study results and caveats: Seropositive status at baseline applied to only 5 to 7 AZD1222 recipients. White British people made up most donors, females outnumbered males, and clonal diversity was possibly underestimated.

The chain employs TRBV5-1 and TRBJ1-4, with TRBD1 matching 8 bases. Sequencing used peripheral blood, obtained 28 days after the second dose of the MenACWY control vaccine. The receptor was isolated from an adult who received the MenACWY meningococcal vaccine as a control. CDR3 DNA: TGCGCCAGCAGCTCCCGTCAGGGACAGGAGAATGAAAAACTGTTTTTT. Protein product: CASSSRQGQENEKLFF.